The T cell receptor (beta chain) described here comes from a study of blood T cells in healthy people across ages. This CDR3 comprises 15 residues. Germline V gene lookup returns CDR1 SEHNR and CDR2 FQNEAQ (reference sequence). The V and J ends lost 5 bases and 0 bases, in that order; junction bases with no gene match: 5. Donation came from healthy Caucasian individuals in Russia who were aged 6 to 90. Through a sample-barcoded 5' primer and a J-beta primer mix, a second PCR was run for about 6 to 12 cycles. TCRdb re-analysed the 5' RACE reads in MiXCR, keeping a single row per CDR3 protein. The sample carries approximately 940,000 distinct CDR3 sequences, around 49% recorded once.

This receptor was identified in a man younger than 45 in good health. V usage is TRBV7-9 and J usage is TRBJ1-1, with 8 bases that match TRBD1. Sequencing used blood. This CDR3 reads CASSLPTGVNTEAFF. The CDR3 bases are TGTGCCAGCAGCCTACCGACAGGGGTGAACACTGAAGCTTTCTTT.